These T cell receptor beta chains were read from a single sample in a study of blood T cell repertoires in COVID-19. Data came from immunoSEQ multiplex PCR; TCRdb stores just in-frame clones and leaves some out. The table lists fewer than 250,000 clones, 88% of them singletons. The sequencing sample was made of PBMCs or T cells enriched from blood (not recorded which). Every receptor here comes from a woman aged 45-65 years with acute COVID-19. The CDR3 runs from the conserved cysteine through the conserved F or W. Fields, in order: J gene, D gene, CDR3 length, V gene, clone size, CDR3 protein, CDR3 DNA. D genes are given only for firm matches. Rows give clone size only sometimes, using once, few, many, or a class for an expanded clone.

j_gene: TRBJ2-7
d_gene: TRBD2
len: 16
v_gene: TRBV19
abundance: NA
CDR3aa: CASSIGLESGSDEQYF
CDR3nt: TGTGCCAGTAGTATAGGGCTTGAGAGCGGGAGCGACGAGCAGTACTTC

j_gene: TRBJ2-7
d_gene: NA
len: 16
v_gene: TRBV19
abundance: NA
CDR3aa: CASSIAAGPFLYEQYF
CDR3nt: TGTGCCAGTAGTATAGCGGCAGGGCCGTTCCTTTACGAGCAGTACTTC

j_gene: TRBJ2-2
d_gene: TRBD2
len: 16
v_gene: TRBV30
abundance: few
CDR3aa: CAWRSGRALNTGELFF
CDR3nt: TGTGCCTGGAGAAGCGGGAGGGCATTAAACACCGGGGAGCTGTTTTTT

j_gene: TRBJ1-1
d_gene: NA
len: 17
v_gene: TRBV3-1/TRBV3-2
abundance: NA
CDR3aa: CASTSRYKAGLRTEAFF
CDR3nt: TGTGCCAGCACCTCAAGATACAAGGCGGGGCTGCGGACTGAAGCTTTCTTT

j_gene: TRBJ2-2
d_gene: TRBD2
len: 14
v_gene: TRBV3-1/TRBV3-2
abundance: NA
CDR3aa: CASSQGLATGELFF
CDR3nt: TGTGCCAGCAGCCAAGGACTAGCAACCGGGGAGCTGTTTTTT

j_gene: TRBJ1-1
d_gene: TRBD1
len: 14
v_gene: TRBV19
abundance: once
CDR3aa: CASSMDRGATEAFF
CDR3nt: TGTGCCAGTAGCATGGACAGGGGTGCGACTGAAGCTTTCTTT

j_gene: TRBJ1-1
d_gene: TRBD1
len: 13
v_gene: TRBV9
abundance: NA
CDR3aa: CASSAGTGIEAFF
CDR3nt: TGTGCCAGCAGCGCGGGGACAGGCATTGAAGCTTTCTTT

j_gene: TRBJ1-1
d_gene: NA
len: 13
v_gene: TRBV14
abundance: once
CDR3aa: CASSQGSGTEAFF
CDR3nt: TGTGCCAGCAGCCAGGGGTCGGGAACTGAAGCTTTCTTT

j_gene: TRBJ1-2
d_gene: TRBD1
len: 14
v_gene: TRBV28
abundance: once
CDR3aa: CASSLTGGDYGYTF
CDR3nt: TGTGCCAGCAGTCTAACAGGGGGGGACTATGGCTACACCTTC

j_gene: TRBJ1-4
d_gene: NA
len: 15
v_gene: TRBV15
abundance: NA
CDR3aa: CATSRVRGAGEKLFF
CDR3nt: TGTGCCACCAGCAGAGTTCGGGGGGCAGGGGAAAAACTGTTTTTT

j_gene: TRBJ1-1
d_gene: NA
len: 15
v_gene: TRBV9
abundance: NA
CDR3aa: CASSVEPGRFTEAFF
CDR3nt: TGTGCCAGCAGCGTAGAGCCGGGAAGATTCACTGAAGCTTTCTTT

j_gene: TRBJ2-3
d_gene: TRBD2
len: 15
v_gene: TRBV10-3
abundance: once
CDR3aa: CAISQTSGGTDTQYF
CDR3nt: TGTGCCATCAGCCAGACTAGCGGAGGCACAGATACGCAGTATTTT

j_gene: TRBJ1-1
d_gene: TRBD1
len: 15
v_gene: TRBV7-2
abundance: NA
CDR3aa: CASSPPGQGRTEAFF
CDR3nt: TGTGCCAGCAGCCCTCCGGGACAGGGGCGGACTGAAGCTTTCTTT

j_gene: TRBJ1-1
d_gene: NA
len: 14
v_gene: TRBV5-1
abundance: NA
CDR3aa: CASSFQVSNTEAFF
CDR3nt: TGCGCCAGCAGCTTCCAGGTCTCGAACACTGAAGCTTTCTTT

j_gene: TRBJ1-3
d_gene: NA
len: 15
v_gene: TRBV19
abundance: NA
CDR3aa: CACSGTHLAGNTIYF
CDR3nt: TGTGCCTGCTCCGGGACTCACCTTGCTGGAAACACCATATATTTT

j_gene: TRBJ2-7
d_gene: TRBD2
len: 17
v_gene: TRBV7-2
abundance: NA
CDR3aa: CASSLRTSGRGDYEQYF
CDR3nt: TGTGCCAGCAGCCTGAGGACTAGCGGGAGGGGAGACTACGAGCAGTACTTC

j_gene: TRBJ2-7
d_gene: TRBD2
len: 14
v_gene: TRBV5-4
abundance: NA
CDR3aa: CASSRAGTTYEQYF
CDR3nt: TGTGCCAGCAGCCGAGCGGGAACTACCTACGAGCAGTACTTC

j_gene: TRBJ2-7
d_gene: NA
len: 13
v_gene: TRBV7-2
abundance: NA
CDR3aa: CASSPGVAYEQYF
CDR3nt: TGTGCCAGCAGCCCGGGGGTCGCCTACGAGCAGTACTTC

j_gene: TRBJ2-1
d_gene: TRBD2
len: 14
v_gene: TRBV6-4
abundance: few
CDR3aa: CASSGLAGGGEQFF
CDR3nt: TGTGCCAGCAGTGGCCTAGCGGGGGGCGGTGAGCAGTTCTTC

j_gene: TRBJ2-2
d_gene: TRBD1
len: 17
v_gene: TRBV24-1
abundance: NA
CDR3aa: CATSDFTGEWSTGELFF
CDR3nt: TGTGCCACCAGTGATTTTACAGGGGAATGGAGCACCGGGGAGCTGTTTTTT

j_gene: TRBJ2-2
d_gene: TRBD1
len: 13
v_gene: TRBV5-4
abundance: NA
CDR3aa: CASSFTGAGELFF
CDR3nt: TGTGCCAGCAGCTTCACAGGGGCCGGGGAGCTGTTTTTT

j_gene: TRBJ1-5
d_gene: TRBD1
len: 15
v_gene: TRBV6-5
abundance: NA
CDR3aa: CASRATGGGNQPQHF
CDR3nt: TGTGCCAGCAGAGCGACAGGGGGCGGCAATCAGCCCCAGCATTTT

j_gene: TRBJ2-1
d_gene: TRBD2
len: 13
v_gene: TRBV6-5
abundance: NA
CDR3aa: CASSSRLAGEQFF
CDR3nt: TGTGCCAGCAGTTCCCGACTAGCGGGAGAGCAGTTCTTC

j_gene: TRBJ1-4
d_gene: NA
len: 16
v_gene: TRBV27
abundance: NA
CDR3aa: CASSGPRSTTNEKLFF
CDR3nt: TGTGCCAGCAGTGGGCCTCGGTCGACAACTAATGAAAAACTGTTTTTT

j_gene: TRBJ2-3
d_gene: TRBD2
len: 18
v_gene: TRBV7-2
abundance: once
CDR3aa: CASSLVGTSATSTDTQYF
CDR3nt: TGTGCCAGCAGCTTAGTGGGGACTAGCGCGACAAGCACAGATACGCAGTATTTT

j_gene: TRBJ2-3
d_gene: TRBD2
len: 15
v_gene: TRBV7-2
abundance: NA
CDR3aa: CASSSTSGALDTQYF
CDR3nt: TGTGCCAGCAGCTCGACTAGCGGGGCCCTGGATACGCAGTATTTT

j_gene: TRBJ2-3
d_gene: NA
len: 15
v_gene: TRBV6-5
abundance: once
CDR3aa: CASSYSAAYTDTQYF
CDR3nt: TGTGCCAGCAGTTACTCGGCGGCCTACACAGATACGCAGTATTTT

j_gene: TRBJ1-1
d_gene: TRBD1
len: 15
v_gene: TRBV6-2/TRBV6-3
abundance: NA
CDR3aa: CASSPYRGRATEAFF
CDR3nt: TGTGCCAGCAGTCCCTACAGGGGGCGGGCCACTGAAGCTTTCTTT

j_gene: TRBJ1-4
d_gene: NA
len: 19
v_gene: TRBV3-1/TRBV3-2
abundance: NA
CDR3aa: CASSQVYFARGRDNEKLFF
CDR3nt: TGTGCCAGCAGCCAAGTGTACTTTGCGCGAGGGCGGGATAATGAAAAACTGTTTTTT

j_gene: TRBJ2-3
d_gene: NA
len: 13
v_gene: TRBV28
abundance: once
CDR3aa: CASGYHSTDTQYF
CDR3nt: TGTGCCAGCGGTTACCACTCCACAGATACGCAGTATTTT

j_gene: TRBJ2-7
d_gene: NA
len: 13
v_gene: TRBV7-2
abundance: NA
CDR3aa: CASSEDSFYEQYF
CDR3nt: TGTGCCAGCAGCGAAGACAGCTTCTACGAGCAGTACTTC

j_gene: TRBJ2-3
d_gene: TRBD2
len: 15
v_gene: TRBV5-1
abundance: once
CDR3aa: CASSLSTSGADTQYF
CDR3nt: TGCGCCAGCAGCTTGAGTACTAGCGGGGCAGATACGCAGTATTTT